This T cell receptor (beta chain) is from a study of CD8+CD57+ T cells in acquired aplastic anemia. Overall study: The study obtained an average of 3.2 ug of DNA from sorted CD4+ and CD8+ cells. Regarding the study as a whole: Patients shared 25 to 30 CD8+ CDR3 sequences with controls. Levels of CD8+ Simpson's diversity were not significantly distinct in patients versus controls.

As regards this clonotype: Antigen unknown.

Flow cytometry had shown expanded CD8+CD57+ cells in the patients chosen for sequencing. Blood came from patients not yet given any therapy. Genomic DNA, the template, was used for profiling of the TCR beta VDJ and CDR3. MiXCR, run by TCRdb on the reads, gives a single entry per CDR3 protein. Of some 92,000 distinct CDR3 sequences in the sample, around 70% were seen once. The CDR3 spans 14 residues. Germline V gene lookup returns CDR1 LNHDA and CDR2 SQIVND (reference sequence). Trimming pared 5 bases from V and 0 bases from J, leaving 11 bases between. This receptor was identified in a human donor with aplastic anemia. What was sequenced was sorted CD4+, CD8+, or CD8+CD57+ T cells (not recorded which) from PBMCs. V gene TRBV19 combines with J gene TRBJ2-7; a possible D gene is TRBD2 (5 bases). CDR3 nucleotide sequence: TGTGCCAGTAGTCCCGAGGAGGACTCCTACGAGCAGTACTTC. Amino acid sequence: CASSPEEDSYEQYF.